Sequencing of this T cell receptor (beta chain) was carried out in a study of regulatory T cells in long-lasting Graves disease. At the level of the study: Graves' disease counted as persistent after over 5 years of antithyroid drugs with positive TSH receptor antibodies.

The authors built TCR beta libraries using iRepertoire HTBI primers and Arm-PCR of CDR3 regions. TCRdb called the multiplex PCR reads again in MiXCR, with one record for every CDR3 protein. In the table there are around 450,000 distinct CDR3 sequences, 20% to 25% of which are singletons. General observations from the study: Exclusively peripheral blood, rather than thyroid tissue, was studied. Patients with persistent Graves' had lower TCR diversity than newly diagnosed patients.

As for time point: persistent/refractory GD, antithyroid drugs over 5 years with positive TRAb. TCR sequences were obtained from RNA taken from PBMCs. From an endocrinology department in Xi'an, China, came the patients. The germline gives CDR1 ENHRY, CDR2 SYGVKD. The germline V and J ends were trimmed by 10 bases and 3 bases, with 12 bases remaining between them. The CDR3 loop spans 13 amino acids. In this sample, this clonotype turned up a few times. Its antigen is not known. This clonotype originated in a female donor with Graves disease. Here the sequenced sample was peripheral blood mononuclear cells (PBMCs), taken when the disease was refractory, from a patient treated with antithyroid drugs. The chain couples TRBV10-3 to TRBJ2-2, with a possible D match to TRBD1 (6 bases). The CDR3 nucleotides read TGTGCCACTCTGGACAGTGACACCGGGGAGCTGTTTTTT. Translation: CATLDSDTGELFF.